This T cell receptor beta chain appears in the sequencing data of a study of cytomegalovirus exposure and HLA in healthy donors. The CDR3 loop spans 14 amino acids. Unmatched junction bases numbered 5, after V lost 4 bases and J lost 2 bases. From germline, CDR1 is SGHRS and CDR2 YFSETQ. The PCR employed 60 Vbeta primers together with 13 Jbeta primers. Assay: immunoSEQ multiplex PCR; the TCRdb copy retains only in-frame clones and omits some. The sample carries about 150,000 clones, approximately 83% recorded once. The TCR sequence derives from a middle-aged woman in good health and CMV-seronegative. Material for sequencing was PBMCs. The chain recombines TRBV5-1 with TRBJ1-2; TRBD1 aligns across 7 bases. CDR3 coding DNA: TGCGCCAGCAGCCAGGCGACAGGGAACTATGGCTACACCTTC. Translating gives CASSQATGNYGYTF.